The entry below describes one T cell receptor (beta chain). The CDR3 is 15 residues long. Trimming shortened V by 3 bases and J by 2 bases, and 14 bases separated the two germline ends. Per the germline V gene, CDR1 is SGHTS and CDR2 is YDEGEE. The time point: peripheral blood 6 weeks after treatment start. The record originates from a study of PD-L1 blockade in urothelial cancer. Repertoires were generated with immunoSEQ multiplex PCR, while TCRdb's copy carries only in-frame clones and drops some. This table holds 35,000 to 55,000 clones, around 82% found once. The rearrangement uses TRBV5-8 and TRBJ1-1; D is unclear. This sequence originates from a man aged 55-75 years with urothelial cancer. The sample was PBMCs, taken around atezolizumab (anti-PD-L1) treatment. The CDR3 protein is CASSSRSETNTEAFF. The CDR3 DNA reads as TGTGCCAGCAGCTCCCGGTCAGAGACAAACACTGAAGCTTTCTTT.